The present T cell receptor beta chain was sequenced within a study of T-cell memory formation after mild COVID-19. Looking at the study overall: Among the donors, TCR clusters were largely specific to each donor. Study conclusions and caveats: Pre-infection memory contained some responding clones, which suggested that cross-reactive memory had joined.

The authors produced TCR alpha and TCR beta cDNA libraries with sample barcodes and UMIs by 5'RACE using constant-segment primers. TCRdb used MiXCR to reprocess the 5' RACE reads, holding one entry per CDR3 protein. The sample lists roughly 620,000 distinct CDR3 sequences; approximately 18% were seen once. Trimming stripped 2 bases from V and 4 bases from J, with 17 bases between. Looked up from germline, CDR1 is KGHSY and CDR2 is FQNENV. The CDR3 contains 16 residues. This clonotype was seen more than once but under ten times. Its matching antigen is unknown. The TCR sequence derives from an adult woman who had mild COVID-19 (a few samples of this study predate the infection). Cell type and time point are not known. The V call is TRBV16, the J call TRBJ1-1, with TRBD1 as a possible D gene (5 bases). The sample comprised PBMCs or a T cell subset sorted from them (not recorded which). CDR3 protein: CASSQGQGIARTEAFF. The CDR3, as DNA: TGTGCCAGCAGCCAAGGGCAGGGAATAGCCCGCACTGAAGCTTTCTTT.